The sequence of this T cell receptor beta chain was determined in a study of CD8 T cells in ankylosing spondylitis. TCRdb re-analysed the 5' RACE reads in MiXCR, keeping a single row per CDR3 protein. The table includes just over 300,000 distinct CDR3 sequences, more than 20% detected once. A few counts support this clonotype. V gave up 0 bases and J gave up 4 bases, with 15 bases separating them. CDR1 is SEHNR, CDR2 FQNEAQ, per germline (reference sequence). The CDR3 length is 16 residues. This rearrangement joins TRBV7-9 to TRBJ1-2, with a weak D call TRBD1 (5 bases). This clonotype was sampled from a female donor with ankylosing spondylitis or in good health (not recorded which). The specimen sequenced was blood, either unsorted or a sorted T cell fraction (not recorded which). CDR3 residues: CASSLAIAQGIYGYTF. The CDR3 region has the DNA TGTGCCAGCAGCTTAGCAATTGCGCAGGGTATCTATGGCTACACCTTC.